This T cell receptor (beta chain) originates from a study of cytomegalovirus exposure and HLA in healthy donors. Study-level background: For the approximately 410 genotyped donors, around 76% fell within the Caucasian-associated ancestry cluster. Findings and limits, study-wide: Productive status was seen about 87% or about 30% of the time for most TCR beta V segments in an earlier analysis. TCR sequences were mostly rare, though some public TCRs occurred in many donors. Later on, an analysis showed TCR association rates differing by HLA locus, with DRB1 the most and HLA-C the fewest.

On this clone: Its antigen is unknown.

V was pared by 5 bases and J by 1 base, with 3 bases of the junction left unmatched. Germline lookup yields CDR1 SGHTA and CDR2 FQGNSA. This CDR3 has 16 amino acids. The PCR ran on 60 Vbeta and 13 Jbeta primers. TCRdb's copy holds only in-frame clones and misses some; the assay was immunoSEQ multiplex PCR. Found here are nearly 200,000 clones, 82% of them singletons; the top ten hold 0.098%. This clonotype was sampled from a boy aged 2 to 10 in good health and CMV-seronegative. Sequenced: PBMCs. The chain carries TRBV7-2 and TRBJ2-5; 14 bases fit TRBD2. The chain's CDR3 is CASSEGLAGGQETQYF. DNA of the CDR3: TGTGCCAGCAGCGAAGGACTAGCGGGGGGCCAAGAGACCCAGTACTTC.